What follows are 8 T cell receptor beta chains derived from one specimen sequenced in a study of blood T cells in healthy people across ages. With a J-beta primer mix and a sample-barcoded 5' primer, a second PCR ran 7 to 11 cycles. TCRdb analysed the 5' RACE reads with MiXCR anew, one entry per CDR3 protein. The profile shows over 1,200,000 distinct CDR3 sequences, roughly 60% of them singletons. Sequencing used blood. These receptors all come from a man aged 18 to 35 in good health.

This clonotype was found once. The CDR3 bases are TGTGCCAGCAGCTTAGTGGGCTACGGCCGCGGGGAGCTGTTTTTT. Translated: CASSLVGYGRGELFF. The chain couples TRBV7-9 to TRBJ2-2; D gene unclear. Looked up from germline, CDR1 is SEHNR and CDR2 is FQNEAQ (reference sequence). Trimming stripped 1 base from V and 7 bases from J, with 13 bases between. CDR3 length: 15 residues.

This clonotype was seen a handful of times. CDR3 protein: CSVSTGVGFRYEQYF. In DNA, the CDR3 is TGCAGCGTGTCGACAGGGGTCGGATTCCGCTACGAGCAGTACTTC. The rearrangement links TRBV29-1 to TRBJ2-7; the match to TRBD1 covers 8 bases. Trimming at V came to 6 bases and at J to 3 bases, leaving 13 bases not matched to a gene. CDR3 size: 15 residues. Germline V gene lookup returns CDR1 SQVTM and CDR2 ANQGSEA.

Details on this clonotype: An end of the junction differs from the germline gene, which may be a read error. The V call is TRBV20-1, the J call TRBJ2-2; D is unclear. Germline assignment: CDR1 DFQATT and CDR2 SNEGSKA (reference sequence). The CDR3 runs to 13 residues. CDR3 coding DNA: TGCAGTGCCAGAGAACTACGGACCGGGGAGCTGTTTTTT. Translated: CSARELRTGELFF.

This clonotype was counted once. V and J are TRBV20-1 and TRBJ1-1; 7 bases line up with TRBD1. The CDR3 runs to 16 residues. The V and J ends lost 0 bases and 4 bases, in that order; junction bases with no gene match: 11. Per the germline V gene, CDR1 is DFQATT and CDR2 is SNEGSKA (reference sequence). CDR3: CSARDSGNRGSTEAFF. The CDR3 region has the DNA TGCAGTGCTAGAGATTCTGGAAACAGGGGTAGCACTGAAGCTTTCTTT.

J is TRBJ1-6 and V is TRBV15; D call uncertain. The CDR3 is made up of 14 amino acids. Germline V gene data show CDR1 as LNHNV and CDR2 as YYDKDF (reference sequence). Trimming took off 6 bases at V and 3 bases at J, with 9 bases between the two ends. The CDR3 is CATSSFLYNSPLHF. CDR3 nucleotide sequence: TGTGCCACCAGTTCCTTCCTCTATAATTCACCCCTCCACTTT.

This clonotype occurred once. The V and J genes are TRBV6-2 or TRBV6-3 and TRBJ1-2, with 8 bases fitting TRBD1. This CDR3 is 14 amino acids long. Germline-derived CDR1 and CDR2 are MNHEY and SVGEGT. J lost 6 bases, V lost 5 bases, and 8 bases had no gene match. In nucleotides, the CDR3 is TGTGCCAGCAGTGACCGGACAGGGAGCCATGGCTACACCTTC. Its translation: CASSDRTGSHGYTF.

The V and J genes are TRBV20-1 and TRBJ1-4; 10 nucleotides match TRBD1. The CDR3 extends over 15 amino acids. Germline CDR1 is DFQATT and CDR2 is SNEGSKA (reference sequence). V lost 3 bases, J lost 8 bases, and 9 bases stayed unmatched. The CDR3 loop is CSASRDRGALEKLFF. In DNA, the CDR3 is TGCAGTGCTAGCCGGGACAGGGGCGCACTGGAAAAACTGTTTTTT.

In this sample, this clonotype turned up once. This CDR3 is CASSGDQWATQYF. CDR3 DNA sequence: TGTGCCAGCAGTGGAGACCAGTGGGCGACCCAGTACTTC. The chain is built from TRBV25-1 and TRBJ2-5; unclear D gene. The CDR3 has 13 amino acids. Between the trimmed V and J ends, which lost 4 bases and 7 bases, there was a span of 13 bases. Germline V lookup: CDR1 MGHDK, CDR2 SYGVNS.